These 8 T cell receptor beta chains were all obtained from the same sample, sequenced in a study of CD8+CD57+ T cells in acquired aplastic anemia. Profiling that covered TCR beta VDJ and CDR3 relied on genomic DNA as its template. TCRdb processed the reads anew with MiXCR; each CDR3 protein has one entry. The repertoire consists of about 250,000 distinct CDR3 sequences, with about 44% occurring once and the leading ten covering 7.8%. CD8+CD57+ cell expansion, shown by flow cytometry, had occurred in the patients selected for sequencing. The sample consisted of sorted CD4+, CD8+, or CD8+CD57+ T cells (not recorded which) from PBMCs. These receptors were collected from a human donor with aplastic anemia.

This clonotype was found a few times. The V and J genes are TRBV2 and TRBJ2-1; the D gene is possibly TRBD2 (5 bases). The germline gives CDR1 SNHLY, CDR2 FYNNEI. Trimming cost V 8 bases and J 10 bases, with 15 bases left between them. The CDR3 loop spans 12 amino acids. As DNA, the CDR3 is TGTGCCAGCCGGCAGAGCGGAACCGAGCAGTTCTTC. Encoded protein: CASRQSGTEQFF.

Concerning this clonotype itself: The final CDR3 position lacks the conserved phenylalanine or tryptophan, pointing to a likely read error. CDR3 sequence reads: CASSLGREGSPLHV. CDR3 DNA: TGCGCCAGCAGCTTAGGGCGTGAGGGTTCACCCCTCCACGTT. This rearrangement joins TRBV5-1 to TRBJ1-6; D remains unclear. CDR1 is SGHRS and CDR2 is YFSETQ in the germline V gene. Trimming stripped 2 bases from V and 9 bases from J, with 12 bases between. The CDR3 sequence is 14 residues long.

This clonotype appeared many times. Its ends do not fully match the called genes, so a read error is possible. The chain combines TRBV4-3 with TRBJ2-1, with D unresolved. The CDR3 has 15 amino acids. Germline CDR1 reads LGHNA; CDR2 reads YSLEER. DNA of the CDR3: TGTGCCAGCAGCCCGCCGAGTAGCTCCTACAATGAGCAGTTCTTC. Protein: CASSPPSSSYNEQFF.

The table lists this clonotype with many counts. Here the CDR3 DNA reads TGTGCCAGCAGTTACTCGTACGAGCGGCAGGGATATAATTCACCCCTCCACTTT. This translates into CASSYSYERQGYNSPLHF. The V and J genes are TRBV6-5 and TRBJ1-6, with D tentatively TRBD1 (5 bases). V lost 0 bases to trimming and J lost 4 bases, with 16 bases between them. Per the germline V gene, CDR1 is MNHEY and CDR2 is SVGAGI. The CDR3 consists of 18 residues.

The rearrangement uses TRBV15 and TRBJ2-5, with D possibly matching TRBD2 (6 bases). The CDR3 sequence is 16 residues long. V dropped 0 bases and J dropped 1 base, with 12 bases sitting between them. Germline CDR1 reads LNHNV; CDR2 reads YYDKDF (reference sequence). The CDR3 spells CATSRDNSGGQETQYF. In nucleotides, the CDR3 is TGTGCCACCAGCAGAGATAATAGCGGAGGCCAAGAGACCCAGTACTTC.

The chain uses TRBV5-6 and TRBJ2-7, with D possibly TRBD2 on 5 matching bases. The V and J ends lost 2 bases and 1 base respectively, with 19 bases between them. Germline V gene data show CDR1 as SGHDT and CDR2 as YYEEEE. This CDR3 has 17 residues. The CDR3 spells CASSFSKGRRKSYEQYF. The DNA of the CDR3 is TGTGCCAGCAGCTTCTCAAAAGGACGGAGGAAATCCTACGAGCAGTACTTC.

This clonotype showed up many times. The chain is built from TRBV19 and TRBJ2-7, with D maybe TRBD2 (7 bases). Germline loops: CDR1 LNHDA, CDR2 SQIVND (reference sequence). The CDR3 is 16 residues long. V shed 9 bases and J shed 2 bases, with 23 bases lying between them. This CDR3 reads CASAGLLRGPPYEQYF. CDR3 coding DNA: TGTGCCAGCGCCGGGCTTTTGCGGGGGCCTCCCTACGAGCAGTACTTC.

This clonotype has a single count. The chain has TRBV19 and TRBJ1-5, with 7 bases aligning to TRBD1. Looked up from germline, CDR1 is LNHDA and CDR2 is SQIVND (reference sequence). V was clipped by 9 bases and J by 0 bases; unmatched bases: 20. The CDR3 has 19 residues. Here the CDR3 reads CASRLIVVTQGNSNQPQHF. The CDR3 nucleotides read TGTGCCAGCAGATTAATTGTCGTAACACAGGGGAATAGCAATCAGCCCCAGCATTTT.